The present TCR beta chain was sequenced within a study of cytomegalovirus exposure and HLA in healthy donors. Study-wide context: Earlier findings included some 120 million unique TCR beta sequences obtained from 170 million or so T cells. Study-wide points: What a later analysis reportedly showed was that an Asian-associated ancestry cluster had fewer N-insertions than the roughly 670-donor mean. Prediction of most subjects' HLA-A and HLA-B alleles by TCR beta sequences was reportedly accurate. Despite most TCR sequences being rare, some public TCRs occurred in many donors.

The CDR3 has 15 residues. V shed 2 bases and J 8 bases; nucleotides not matched to a gene: 8. CDR1 is MGHRA and CDR2 is YSYEKL in the germline V gene. About this clone itself: As yet, its antigen is unknown.

PCR was performed using 60 Vbeta and 13 Jbeta primers. Sequenced by immunoSEQ multiplex PCR; TCRdb stores in-frame clones only, minus some. This sample yields 130,000 to 150,000 clones, of which 70% to 80% are seen a single time; approximately 10% belongs to the top ten. This receptor was taken from a woman aged 45-60 years in good health and CMV-seropositive. The rearrangement links TRBV4-1 to TRBJ2-1; 8 bases line up with TRBD2. The sample taken for sequencing was PBMCs. The CDR3 DNA is TGCGCCAGCAGCCAAAGAAGCGGGGGAGGGTATGAGCAGTTCTTC. This codes for CASSQRSGGGYEQFF.